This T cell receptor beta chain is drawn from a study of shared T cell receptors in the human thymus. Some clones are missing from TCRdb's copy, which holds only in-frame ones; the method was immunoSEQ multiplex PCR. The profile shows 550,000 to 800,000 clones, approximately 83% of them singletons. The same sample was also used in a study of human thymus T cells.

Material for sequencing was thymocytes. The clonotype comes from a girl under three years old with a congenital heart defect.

The CDR3 sequence: CASRTNRGELYGYTF. The DNA for the CDR3 is TGTGCCAGCAGGACAAACAGGGGAGAGCTTTATGGCTACACCTTC. J is TRBJ1-2 and V is TRBV6-5; 7 nucleotides agree with TRBD1. The CDR3 totals 15 residues. Trimming cost V 6 bases and J 5 bases; bases outside gene matches: 12. CDR1 and CDR2 (germline): MNHEY, SVGAGI.